This T cell receptor beta chain was found in a study of a mutant IDH1 vaccine in newly diagnosed glioma. Study-wide background: Each patient was administered eight vaccinations, scheduled in weeks 1, 3, 5, 7, 11, 15, 19 and 23. Study-wide results and caveats: Of all patients, 93.3% showed vaccine-induced immune responses.

There are 14 residues in the CDR3. V was pared by 5 bases and J by 2 bases, with 6 bases of the junction left unmatched. Germline CDR1 and CDR2: SGHTA and FQGNSA. Repertoires were generated with immunoSEQ multiplex PCR, while TCRdb's copy carries only in-frame clones and drops some. Of about 35,000 clones listed, 75% to 85% are singletons. For this clone: The antigen is unknown.

Time point meaning: week 11, during vaccination. What each vaccine dose contained was 300 ug of mutant IDH1 20-mer peptide, accompanied by topical imiquimod. Newly diagnosed WHO grade 3 or 4 IDH1-mutant, ATRX-lost astrocytomas were identified in the donors. Sequences were derived from peripheral blood mononuclear cells (PBMCs), sampled from a glioma patient whose treatment included an IDH1 peptide vaccine. This chain connects TRBV7-2 to TRBJ2-7; 7 nucleotides agree with TRBD1. The sequence was collected from a woman aged 25 to 39 with glioma. Some clones in this sample may be carry-over from other donors' samples. The CDR3, as DNA: TGTGCCAGCAGCGACAGGGTCCCTACCTACGAGCAGTACTTC. Its translation is CASSDRVPTYEQYF.